Shown below are 10 T cell receptor beta chains from a single sample sequenced in a study of blood T cells in healthy people across ages. Next came a second PCR, run for about 6 to 11 cycles, which used a sample-barcoded 5' primer along with a J-beta primer mix. TCRdb re-called the 5' RACE reads with MiXCR, one entry per CDR3 protein. The sample yields about 930,000 distinct CDR3 sequences, under 35% seen once. These data also featured in a second study, about T cells of mothers and their children.

Sequencing input: blood. The receptors shown here come from a woman aged 40 to 50 in good health.

This clonotype appeared many times. The genes are TRBV6-5 and TRBJ2-2, with 7 bases lining up with TRBD1. V was clipped by 6 bases and J by 3 bases; unmatched bases: 4. Germline CDR1 and CDR2: MNHEY and SVGAGI. This CDR3 has 14 amino acids. In nucleotides, the CDR3 is TGTGCCAGCAGACCGGGACAGTACACCGGGGAGCTGTTTTTT. Translation: CASRPGQYTGELFF.

About this clonotype itself: A much larger clone lies one base from this, so it may be a read error. The chain recombines TRBV27 with TRBJ2-4, with a tentative D call TRBD2 (6 bases). This CDR3 is 13 amino acids long. The germline V gene encodes CDR1 MNHEY and CDR2 SMNVEV (reference sequence). The CDR3 DNA follows: TGTACCAGCAGTGGACTACTGCGAAACATTCAGTACTTC. Its protein is CTSSGLLRNIQYF.

As for this clonotype: Its ends do not fully match the called genes, so a read error is possible. The chain carries TRBV15 and TRBJ2-2; possibly TRBD1 or TRBD2 for D (5 bases each). The V gene's germline CDR1 is LNHNV and CDR2 YYDKDF (reference sequence). CDR3 length equals 16 residues. The CDR3 DNA sequence: TGTGCCACCAGCAGTGAGACAGTCGAGGACACCGGGGAGCGGTTTTTT. Its translation is CATSSETVEDTGERFF. The variable domain in full, with the rest retrieved from reference TRBV15 and TRBJ2-2, is DAMVIQNPRYQVTQFGKPVTLSCSQTLNHNVMYWYQQKSSQAPKLLFHYYDKDFNNEADTPDNFQSRRPNTSFCFLDIRSPGLGDTAMYLCATSSETVEDTGERFFGEGSRLTVL.

This clonotype was counted many times. This chain connects TRBV7-2 to TRBJ1-2, with TRBD1 matching over 7 bases. V was clipped by 3 bases and J by 8 bases; unmatched bases: 6. The CDR3 has 13 amino acids. Germline V gene lookup returns CDR1 SGHTA and CDR2 FQGNSA. CDR3 residues: CASSLDRRGGYTF. DNA of the CDR3: TGTGCCAGCAGCTTGGACAGGCGGGGCGGCTACACCTTC.

The chain combines TRBV6-1 with TRBJ1-2; 7 bases map to TRBD1. Germline V CDR1 and CDR2: MNHNS, SASEGT. This CDR3 spans 14 amino acids. V trimming: 5 bases; J trimming: 4 bases; junction bases outside the gene matches: 7. The CDR3 bases are TGTGCCAGCAGTCGGGACAGCGGGAGCTATGGCTACACCTTC. It specifies CASSRDSGSYGYTF.

This clonotype was counted many times. V usage is TRBV9 and J usage is TRBJ1-2; D perhaps matches TRBD1 (5 bases). The germline V and J ends were trimmed by 7 bases and 3 bases, with 13 bases remaining between them. The CDR3 extends over 13 amino acids. Germline V lookup: CDR1 SGDLS, CDR2 YYNGEE. The DNA of the CDR3 is TGTGCCAGCGCACAGGAGGGACACTATGGCTACACCTTC. Translating it yields CASAQEGHYGYTF. Variable domain in full (rest from reference TRBV9 and TRBJ1-2): DSGVTQTPKHLITATGQRVTLRCSPRSGDLSVYWYQQSLDQGLQFLIQYYNGEERAKGNILERFSAQQFPDLHSELNLSSLELGDSALYFCASAQEGHYGYTFGSGTRLTVV.

The chain combines TRBV28 with TRBJ2-7; D may be TRBD2 (6 bases). V lost 7 bases to trimming and J lost 0 bases, with 16 bases between them. The V gene's germline CDR1 is MDHEN and CDR2 SYDVKM. CDR3 size: 15 residues. The CDR3, as DNA: TGTGCCAGCACCCCTAGGGACGGGAGCTCCTACGAGCAGTACTTC. Amino acid sequence: CASTPRDGSSYEQYF. The full variable domain, completed using reference TRBV28 and TRBJ2-7, is DVKVTQSSRYLVKRTGEKVFLECVQDMDHENMFWYRQDPGLGLRLIYFSYDVKMKEKGDIPEGYSVSREKKERFSLILESASTNQTSMYLCASTPRDGSSYEQYFGPGTRLTVT.

This clonotype was recorded many times. At one end, the junction sequence differs from germline, possibly due to a read error. V gene TRBV7-7 combines with J gene TRBJ2-7; TRBD2 is a possible D gene (5 bases). Germline-derived CDR1 and CDR2 are SSHAT and FNYEAQ (reference sequence). The CDR3 spans 15 residues. CDR3 DNA: TGTGCTAGCAGCTTAGCCCCCGGGATCTCCTACGAGCAGTACTTC. This codes for CASSLAPGISYEQYF.

This clonotype has a single count. An end of the junction differs from the germline gene, which may be a read error. The chain couples TRBV11-2 to TRBJ2-5; 9 positions agree with TRBD2. There are 15 residues in the CDR3. The germline V gene encodes CDR1 SGHAT and CDR2 FQNNGV. The DNA of the CDR3 is TGTGTCAGCAGCCAATTACTAGCGGGTCAAGAGACCCAGTACTTC. It yields the protein CVSSQLLAGQETQYF.

This clonotype was recorded many times. The J gene is TRBJ2-3, the V gene TRBV6-5; D is uncertain. Trimming left V 5 bases short and J 1 base short, with 7 bases between. The length of the CDR3 is 13 residues. The germline gives CDR1 MNHEY, CDR2 SVGAGI. CDR3 loop: CASSQPGTDTQYF. CDR3 coding DNA: TGTGCCAGCAGTCAGCCTGGCACAGATACGCAGTATTTT.